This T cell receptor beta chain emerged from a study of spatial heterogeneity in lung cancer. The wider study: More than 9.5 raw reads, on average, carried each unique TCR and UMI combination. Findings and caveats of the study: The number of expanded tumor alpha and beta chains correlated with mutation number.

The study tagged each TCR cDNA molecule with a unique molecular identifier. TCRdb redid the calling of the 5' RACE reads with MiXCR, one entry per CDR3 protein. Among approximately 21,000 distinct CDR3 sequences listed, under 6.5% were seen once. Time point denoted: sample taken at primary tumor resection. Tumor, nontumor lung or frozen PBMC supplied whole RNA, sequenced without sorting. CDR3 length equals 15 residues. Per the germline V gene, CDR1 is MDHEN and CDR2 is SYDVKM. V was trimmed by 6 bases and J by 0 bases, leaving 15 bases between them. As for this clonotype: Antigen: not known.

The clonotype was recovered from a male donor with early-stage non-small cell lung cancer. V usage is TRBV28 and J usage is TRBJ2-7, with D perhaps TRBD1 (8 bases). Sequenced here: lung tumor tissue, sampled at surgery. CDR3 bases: TGTGCCAGCAGGCAACAGGGGGGGAGCTCCTACGAGCAGTACTTC. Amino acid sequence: CASRQQGGSSYEQYF.